The T cell receptor beta chain under discussion was sequenced for a study of response to subunit inactivated influenza vaccine. Between the trimmed V and J ends, which lost 4 bases and 8 bases, there was a span of 15 bases. This CDR3 is 14 amino acids long. CDR1 and CDR2 (germline): MNHNS, SASEGT. The table lists this clonotype with many counts. The antigen is unknown. Study outcomes and limitations: Researchers suggested that each seasonal influenza vaccination recruits few new T cells.

TCRdb reanalysed the RT-PCR reads using MiXCR and keeps one entry per CDR3 protein. The data show about 520,000 distinct CDR3 sequences, roughly 7.6% seen once. The chain is built from TRBV6-1 and TRBJ2-4; the D gene could be TRBD1 or TRBD2 (6 bases each). This specimen was PBMCs from blood, taken around 25 months after vaccination. This receptor was obtained from a man aged 50-75 years who received an inactivated influenza vaccine. CDR3 in DNA: TGTGCCAGCAGTGTCGGGGGCGGTGGGGACATTCAGTACTTC. Protein product: CASSVGGGGDIQYF.